This T cell receptor (beta chain) emerged from a study of blood T cell repertoires in COVID-19 (dated by TCRdb to about 2020). Turning to the overall study: For ImmuneRACE Cohort 3, a participant was defined as recovered based on two consecutive negative NP/OP PCR tests, clearance by a healthcare professional, or resolution of symptoms. Where available, HLA class I and class II types were taken from metadata supplied by the sample provider and were not determined by assay-based typing. The samples were drawn from the first 160 participants of the ongoing ImmuneRACE study and from some 1,300 subjects provided by 6 global collaborators. The repertoires were made available in a free public database intended to serve as a resource for research on the immune response to SARS-CoV-2. The prospective study material was composed of cDNA or gDNA derived from T cells, B-cell-depleted T cells, or PBMCs. The collaborator samples originated in the United States, Italy and Spain and spanned the acute and convalescent phases of COVID-19. The dataset comprised deeply sampled blood TCRbeta repertoires from subjects exposed to, actively infected with, or recovered from COVID-19. A de-identified subject ID, COVID-19 status, age in years and sex were almost always included in the sample metadata. Overall results and qualifications from the work: How much clinical and demographic metadata was included differed by source and by participant, and the metadata was provided uncurated.

For this clone: Its cognate antigen has yet to be identified. Base quality data are lacking; no much larger clone is found one base away.

Participants in the prospective study were enrolled through a virtual design, were aged roughly 18 to 100 years, and lived in roughly 26 United States geographic areas. In the prospective study, participants were assigned to cohorts based on the clinical history participants reported in a screening survey and a study questionnaire. In the prospective study, whole blood, serum and a nasopharyngeal or oropharyngeal swab were collected from each participant by mobile phlebotomists. Additional blood draws and questionnaires over a 2-month period could optionally be provided by prospective study participants. Prospective study blood samples were shipped either frozen or at room temperature before DNA extraction. TCRbeta CDR3 regions were amplified from genomic DNA using the immunoSEQ Assay, a bias-controlled multiplex PCR. Under the source paper's analysis protocol: Within the assay, amplification of reference gene primers was used to estimate how many nucleated cells each sample contained. Sequence reads were collapsed and filtered to measure the absolute abundance of every unique TCRbeta CDR3 rearrangement. For each sample, productive Simpson clonality was calculated by taking the square root of Simpson's diversity index across productive rearrangements. Held by TCRdb, this immuneACCESS table contains in-frame sequences only and omits some clones. Under half of the omission traces to an unresolved V gene where checked; the cause of the rest is unknown. The DNA was the basis for D and trimming; V, J and clone size are from that table. The sample has under 200,000 clones on record, around 80% of them singletons. Of the sample, around 17% falls within the top ten clones.

The receptor comes from a woman in her 70s in a cohort exposed to, infected with or recovered from COVID-19 (not recorded which). The sample comprised PBMCs or T cells enriched from blood (not recorded which).

The nucleotide sequence is given as TGTGCCAGTAGTCCAGACAGGGAGTTATATGGCTACACCTTC. The encoded protein is CASSPDRELYGYTF. The rearrangement joined TRBV19 to TRBJ1-2; a stretch of 7 junction bases matches TRBD1. Reading the germline V gene (reference sequence) gives CDR1 LNHDA and CDR2 SQIVND. The CDR3 covers 14 residues, taking in both the cysteine and the phenylalanine. Only the CDR3 DNA stays, 42 bases, in frame from base 1. The germline V and J ends show losses of 5 bases and 5 bases respectively, and no gene match explains 8 bases of the junction.